One and the same sample provided the 27 T cell receptor beta chains below, sequenced in a study of T cell repertoires in aging, cancer and after chemotherapy. TCR beta rearrangements were amplified from peripheral blood genomic DNA. TRB rearrangements spanning V, D and J were amplified using mixed TRB-A/B primers. In TCRdb, the multiplex PCR reads were re-called with MiXCR into one record per CDR3 protein. This table holds under 8,500 distinct CDR3 sequences, around 32% found once. The sequencing sample was made of blood. The source is a human donor in good health.

This clonotype has only a few counts. The chain recombines TRBV12-3 or TRBV12-4 with TRBJ2-7, with D possibly being TRBD1 or TRBD2 (6 bases each). This CDR3 contains 15 residues. The V and J ends lost 0 bases and 2 bases respectively, with 11 bases between them. The DNA of the CDR3 is TGTGCCAGCAGTTTAGCGAGGGGGGCCACCTACGAGCAGTACTTC. It codes for CASSLARGATYEQYF.

The V and J genes are TRBV12-3 or TRBV12-4 and TRBJ2-1, with 8 bases that match TRBD2. The CDR3 has 15 residues. Germline trimming cut 5 bases from V and 0 bases from J; bases unmatched to any gene: 3. The CDR3 spells CASSPTSGSYNEQFF. The CDR3 DNA follows: TGTGCCAGCAGTCCTACTAGCGGCTCCTACAATGAGCAGTTCTTC.

In its sample, this clonotype is medium-sized. The rearrangement links TRBV5-5 to TRBJ2-1, with TRBD1 matching 7 bases. CDR3 size: 14 residues. Looked up from germline, CDR1 is SGHKS and CDR2 is YYEKEE (reference sequence). V lost 7 bases to trimming and J lost 5 bases; unmatched junction nucleotides: 9. In nucleotides, the CDR3 is TGTGCCAGCCATGTGACAGGGCCCCACAATGAGCAGTTCTTC. The encoded protein is CASHVTGPHNEQFF.

The chain is built from TRBV6-6 and TRBJ1-6; D unclear. This CDR3 is 13 amino acids long. The germline CDR1 and CDR2 sequences are MNHNY and SVGAGI (reference sequence). The V end was cut by 5 bases, the J end by 7 bases, with 9 bases between. This CDR3 is CASSERQNSPLHF. The CDR3 bases are TGTGCCAGCAGTGAGAGGCAGAATTCACCCCTCCACTTT.

This clonotype was detected once. The genes are TRBV5-6 and TRBJ2-7; D possibly corresponds to TRBD2 (5 bases). The CDR3 consists of 13 residues. The V end was cut by 2 bases, the J end by 7 bases, with 13 bases between. Germline V gene data show CDR1 as SGHDT and CDR2 as YYEEEE. The CDR3 DNA is TGTGCCAGCAGCTTCTCGGGAAACAAAGAGCAGTACTTC. Translating it yields CASSFSGNKEQYF.

This rearrangement joins TRBV6-2 or TRBV6-3 to TRBJ2-1; 7 bases map to TRBD1. The CDR3 totals 16 residues. The junction had 8 bases not matched to a gene; V was cut back by 4 bases and J by 2 bases. The V gene's germline CDR1 is MNHEY and CDR2 SVGEGT. CDR3 nucleotide sequence: TGTGCCAGCAGTTTACTAGACAGGGACCCCTACAATGAGCAGTTCTTC. It is translated as CASSLLDRDPYNEQFF.

The rearrangement joins TRBV5-6 to TRBJ2-1; unclear D gene. From germline, CDR1 is SGHDT and CDR2 YYEEEE. V was cut by 1 base and J by 7 bases, with 3 bases left in between. The CDR3 length is 11 residues. CDR3 DNA: TGTGCCAGCAGCTTGAAGAATGAGCAGTTCTTC. It encodes CASSLKNEQFF.

This chain uses TRBV6-5 with TRBJ2-2, with no clear D. Trimming removed 5 bases from V and 1 base from J, with 2 bases in between. This CDR3 comprises 12 residues. CDR1 and CDR2 (germline): MNHEY, SVGAGI. DNA of the CDR3: TGTGCCAGCAGTAAGAACACCGGGGAGCTGTTTTTT. It specifies CASSKNTGELFF.

This chain joins TRBV20-1 and TRBJ2-2; the match to TRBD2 covers 8 bases. Germline trimming cut 3 bases from V and 5 bases from J; bases unmatched to any gene: 5. The germline V gene encodes CDR1 DFQATT and CDR2 SNEGSKA (reference sequence). The CDR3 spans 14 residues. CDR3 coding DNA: TGCAGTGCTAGCGGGGGGGCCGCGACCGGGGAGCTGTTTTTT. Translated, it gives CSASGGAATGELFF.

A word on this clonotype: The CDR3 carries no conserved terminal phenylalanine or tryptophan, so it likely arises from a read error. The chain employs TRBV19 and TRBJ2-3; TRBD2 might be the D (5 bases). CDR1 is LNHDA and CDR2 is SQIVND in the germline V gene (reference sequence). This CDR3 contains 13 residues. The CDR3 here is CSSSISGEGTQYL. CDR3 nucleotide sequence: TGTTCCAGTAGTATCTCGGGCGAGGGCACGCAGTATCTT.

This clonotype was detected a few times. The rearrangement links TRBV7-2 to TRBJ2-5; perhaps D is TRBD1 or TRBD2 (6 bases each). The ends were cut back, 1 base at V and 2 bases at J, with 8 bases in the middle. Germline CDR1 and CDR2: SGHTA and FQGNSA. CDR3 length equals 14 residues. The CDR3 sequence is CASSLGGGQETQYF. The CDR3 coding sequence is TGTGCCAGCAGCTTAGGAGGGGGGCAAGAGACCCAGTACTTC.

The chain recombines TRBV6-2 or TRBV6-3 with TRBJ1-5; 10 bases line up with TRBD1. Trimming removed 7 bases from V and 5 bases from J; junction bases left unmatched: 14. Looked up from germline, CDR1 is MNHEY and CDR2 is SVGEGT. The CDR3 runs to 17 residues. The CDR3 nucleotides read TGTGCCAGCACCTCCGGTTCGGGACAGGGGTGGGATCAGCCCCAGCATTTT. It specifies CASTSGSGQGWDQPQHF.

The V and J genes are TRBV12-3 or TRBV12-4 and TRBJ1-2; TRBD1 aligns across 8 bases. This CDR3 region has 15 residues. The V gene end was trimmed by 3 bases and the J gene end by 7 bases; junction bases not matched to a gene: 10. CDR3 in amino acids: CASSFGTGERGGYTF. The CDR3 nucleotides read TGTGCCAGCAGTTTTGGGACAGGAGAACGTGGTGGCTACACCTTC.

The CDR3 DNA sequence: TGTGCCAGCAGTTTGGGGCGGGACTATGGCTACACCTTC. Translation gives CASSLGRDYGYTF. V gene TRBV6-5 combines with J gene TRBJ1-2, with a possible D match to TRBD1 (5 bases). The V end lost 4 bases, the J end lost 3 bases, and 9 bases lay between the germline ends. CDR3 length: 13 amino acids. In germline, CDR1 is MNHEY, CDR2 SVGAGI.

In its sample, this clonotype ranks as medium-sized. The rearrangement links TRBV7-6 to TRBJ2-7; TRBD1 matches at 7 bases. Germline V lookup: CDR1 SGHVS, CDR2 FNYEAQ. The CDR3 consists of 15 residues. The ends lost 3 bases at V and 0 bases at J; junction bases unmatched: 5. Written as DNA, the CDR3 is TGTGCCAGCAGCTTGGGGACAGTTCCCTCCTACGAGCAGTACTTC. Its protein product is CASSLGTVPSYEQYF.

This chain connects TRBV19 to TRBJ1-5; 9 bases align to TRBD1. This CDR3 is built from 12 residues. The germline V gene has CDR1 LNHDA and CDR2 SQIVND (reference sequence). V was pared by 4 bases and J by 11 bases, with 3 bases of the junction left unmatched. CDR3 region: CASSTRTGAQHF. The CDR3 nucleotides read TGTGCCAGTAGTACACGGACAGGGGCCCAGCATTTT.

The chain combines TRBV12-3 or TRBV12-4 with TRBJ2-3; a possible D gene is TRBD1 (5 bases). The CDR3 is made up of 15 amino acids. V lost 4 bases and J 4 bases, leaving 15 bases between the germline ends. This CDR3 reads CASSSFGQAADTQYF. The DNA of the CDR3 is TGTGCCAGCAGTTCCTTTGGACAAGCAGCAGATACGCAGTATTTT.

By its share, this clonotype is medium-sized. The V call is TRBV27, the J call TRBJ2-3; tentatively, D is TRBD2 (6 bases). Trimming cost V 3 bases and J 4 bases, with 20 bases left between them. Germline lookup yields CDR1 MNHEY and CDR2 SMNVEV (reference sequence). This CDR3 spans 17 amino acids. The CDR3 DNA reads TGTGCCAGCAGTTTGGGCGTGGTACTAGCTGCCGCAGATACGCAGTATTTT. It is translated as CASSLGVVLAAADTQYF.

The chain employs TRBV7-9 and TRBJ1-1; D gene ambiguous. Germline V gene lookup returns CDR1 SEHNR and CDR2 FQNEAQ (reference sequence). This CDR3 has 12 amino acids. V was trimmed by 5 bases and J by 10 bases, leaving 14 bases between them. The DNA of the CDR3 is TGTGCCAGCAGCGCCAACGGAAAGGGAGCTTTCTTT. This encodes CASSANGKGAFF.

The rearrangement joins TRBV28 to TRBJ2-7; TRBD1 agrees at 7 bases. CDR1 is MDHEN, CDR2 SYDVKM, per germline. V shed 7 bases and J 3 bases; nucleotides not matched to a gene: 6. The CDR3 runs 13 residues. CDR3 loop: CASTLGQFYEQYF. Written as DNA, the CDR3 is TGTGCCAGCACCCTGGGACAGTTCTACGAGCAGTACTTC.

The V call is TRBV18, the J call TRBJ1-2; D may be TRBD1 (6 bases). Per germline, CDR1 KGHSH and CDR2 LQKENI. The CDR3 runs 13 residues. V lost 7 bases and J lost 1, with 10 bases in between. The CDR3 loop is CASFGGYNYGYTF. The CDR3, as DNA: TGTGCCAGCTTCGGGGGCTATAACTATGGCTACACCTTC.

This clonotype rates as medium-sized. One junction end disagrees with the germline gene, perhaps due to a read error. V usage is TRBV29-1 and J usage is TRBJ2-1; TRBD2 matches at 7 bases. The length of the CDR3 is 14 residues. Germline V gives CDR1 SQVTM, CDR2 ANQGSEA. The CDR3: CSVEVLGGTLGRIF. CDR3 DNA sequence: TGCAGCGTTGAAGTTCTGGGAGGGACCCTCGGGAGGATCTTC.

CDR3 amino acids: CSVSNEGTPLHF. CDR3 bases: TGCAGCGTCTCCAACGAGGGTACACCCCTCCACTTT. The chain joins TRBV29-1 to TRBJ1-6, with no clear D. Trimming removed 6 bases from V and 11 bases from J, with 14 bases in between. Per germline, CDR1 SQVTM and CDR2 ANQGSEA. There are 12 residues in the CDR3.

This clonotype appeared a few times. The chain uses TRBV18 and TRBJ2-1; 9 bases line up with TRBD1. The ends lost 6 bases at V and 7 bases at J; junction bases unmatched: 13. Germline CDR1 reads KGHSH; CDR2 reads LQKENI. The CDR3 length is 16 residues. CDR3 bases: TGTGCCAGCTCTCCCACGACAGGGGGTTTTGGGAATGAGCAGTTCTTC. It codes for CASSPTTGGFGNEQFF.

CDR3 nucleotides: TGTGCCAGCAGTAGGGCGGGGGGTAATGAGCAGTTCTTC. It translates to CASSRAGGNEQFF. The chain links TRBV28 to TRBJ2-1, with 8 positions matching TRBD2. The junction had 4 bases not matched to a gene; V was cut back by 5 bases and J by 7 bases. The length of the CDR3 is 13 residues. Germline CDR1 MDHEN, CDR2 SYDVKM.

In this sample, this clonotype turned up a few times. This chain joins TRBV5-5 and TRBJ1-1, with TRBD1 as a possible D gene (6 bases). This CDR3 spans 13 amino acids. Deletions cut 4 bases from V and 1 base from J, with 8 bases between. Germline V gene lookup returns CDR1 SGHKS and CDR2 YYEKEE (reference sequence). CDR3 coding DNA: TGTGCCAGCAGCACGACAGGGAACACTGAAGCTTTCTTT. Protein: CASSTTGNTEAFF.

As regards this clonotype: Mismatch with germline at one junction end may stem from a read error. V and J are TRBV5-5 and TRBJ1-5, with D perhaps matching TRBD1 (6 bases). The CDR3 spans 14 residues. Germline loops: CDR1 SGHKS, CDR2 YYEKEE (reference sequence). The CDR3 coding sequence is TGTGCCAGCAGAAAGGACAGTGGCAATCAGCCCAAGCATTTT. As protein: CASRKDSGNQPKHF.